Below are 30 T cell receptor beta chains sequenced from a single sample in a study of identical twins. TCRdb passed the 5' RACE reads through MiXCR, listing each CDR3 protein once. The table records 500,000 to 650,000 distinct CDR3 sequences, approximately 20% of them present only once. In addition, the sample was reused for a study of yellow fever vaccine responses in identical twins.

Input material: CD4+ T cells sorted from blood. The source is a woman in her late teens or twenties in good health.

The chain joins TRBV7-3 to TRBJ2-1, with 7 bases identical to TRBD2. V lost 1 base, J lost 7 bases, and 13 bases stayed unmatched. The length of the CDR3 is 17 residues. The V gene's germline CDR1 is SGHTA and CDR2 FQGTGA. CDR3 coding DNA: TGTGCCAGCAGCTTAATACCTCTTGCGGGGAGGGTGAATGAGCAGTTCTTC. Translated, it gives CASSLIPLAGRVNEQFF. The entire variable domain, with the rest obtained from reference TRBV7-3 and TRBJ2-1, is as follows: GAGVSQTPSNKVTEKGKYVELRCDPISGHTALYWYRQSLGQGPEFLIYFQGTGAADDSGLPNDRFFAVRPEGSVSTLKIQRTERGDSAVYLCASSLIPLAGRVNEQFFGPGTRLTVL.

V usage is TRBV5-1 and J usage is TRBJ1-1, with D unclear. The V end lost 0 bases, the J end lost 0 bases, and 12 bases lay between the germline ends. The V gene's germline CDR1 is SGHRS and CDR2 YFSETQ. The CDR3 is 16 residues long. CDR3 loop: CASSLDRGGMNTEAFF. The CDR3 DNA follows: TGCGCCAGCAGCTTGGATCGGGGTGGCATGAACACTGAAGCTTTCTTT.

The chain is built from TRBV20-1 and TRBJ1-2, with D tentatively TRBD1 (5 bases). The germline V gene encodes CDR1 DFQATT and CDR2 SNEGSKA (reference sequence). The ends were cut back, 0 bases at V and 6 bases at J, with 11 bases in the middle. CDR3 length equals 13 residues. CDR3 sequence reads: CSAREAGTHGYTF. The CDR3, as DNA: TGCAGTGCTAGAGAAGCAGGGACCCATGGCTACACCTTC.

This clonotype was seen ten or more times. The chain joins TRBV9 to TRBJ2-3; TRBD2 agrees at 7 bases. Germline CDR1 is SGDLS and CDR2 is YYNGEE. This CDR3 contains 16 residues. After removal of 0 bases from V and 3 bases from J, the junction contained 7 bases not matched to a gene. The CDR3 region has the DNA TGTGCCAGCAGCGTAGGTCTCGCGGGGGTTACAGATACGCAGTATTTT. It is translated as CASSVGLAGVTDTQYF.

This clonotype came up a few times. The gene calls are TRBV9 and TRBJ2-3; D is ambiguous. This CDR3 is built from 11 residues. The V end lost 4 bases, the J end lost 10 bases, and 10 bases lay between the germline ends. Germline lookup yields CDR1 SGDLS and CDR2 YYNGEE. The CDR3 loop is CASSMSGAQYF. Written as DNA, the CDR3 is TGTGCCAGCAGCATGTCAGGCGCGCAGTATTTT. Filled out from reference TRBV9 and TRBJ2-3, the complete variable domain reads DSGVTQTPKHLITATGQRVTLRCSPRSGDLSVYWYQQSLDQGLQFLIQYYNGEERAKGNILERFSAQQFPDLHSELNLSSLELGDSALYFCASSMSGAQYFGPGTRLTVL.

The V gene is TRBV7-2, the J gene TRBJ2-3; D is ambiguous. V shed 5 bases and J shed 8 bases, with 17 bases lying between them. Germline CDR1 SGHTA, CDR2 FQGNSA. The CDR3 length is 14 residues. The chain's CDR3 is CASSMHPDPGTQYF. The DNA for the CDR3 is TGTGCCAGCAGCATGCACCCCGACCCGGGTACGCAGTATTTT. Filled out from reference TRBV7-2 and TRBJ2-3, the complete variable domain reads GAGVSQSPSNKVTEKGKDVELRCDPISGHTALYWYRQSLGQGLEFLIYFQGNSAPDKSGLPSDRFSAERTGGSVSTLTIQRTQQEDSAVYLCASSMHPDPGTQYFGPGTRLTVL.

This chain connects TRBV28 to TRBJ2-3; TRBD2 matches at 9 bases. CDR1 is MDHEN and CDR2 is SYDVKM in the germline V gene. The CDR3 covers 17 residues. J gave up 3 bases and V 1 base, and 8 bases lay outside the gene matches. The CDR3 loop is CASSLFFSGSTTDTQYF. CDR3 coding DNA: TGTGCCAGCAGTTTATTCTTTAGCGGGAGTACAACAGATACGCAGTATTTT. Together with reference TRBV28 and TRBJ2-3, the CDR3 gives the full variable domain: DVKVTQSSRYLVKRTGEKVFLECVQDMDHENMFWYRQDPGLGLRLIYFSYDVKMKEKGDIPEGYSVSREKKERFSLILESASTNQTSMYLCASSLFFSGSTTDTQYFGPGTRLTVL.

This clonotype has ten or more counts. This rearrangement joins TRBV2 to TRBJ2-3; D ambiguous. CDR3 length: 12 residues. CDR1 is SNHLY and CDR2 is FYNNEI in the germline V gene. V lost 6 bases to trimming and J lost 6 bases, with 10 bases between them. The CDR3: CASRATGDTQYF. DNA of the CDR3: TGTGCCAGCAGGGCAACCGGGGATACGCAGTATTTT.

This clonotype has just a few counts. This chain joins TRBV29-1 and TRBJ2-3; D is possibly TRBD1 (5 bases). This CDR3 comprises 14 residues. CDR1 and CDR2 (germline): SQVTM, ANQGSEA. Trimming removed 6 bases from V and 4 bases from J, with 17 bases in between. This chain's CDR3 is CSVNSGSRADTQYF. As DNA, the CDR3 is TGCAGCGTAAATTCGGGCTCCAGGGCAGATACGCAGTATTTT.

This clonotype was seen only a few times. V usage is TRBV4-1 and J usage is TRBJ2-5, with TRBD2 matching over 10 bases. V lost 2 bases and J lost 2; bases outside the gene matches: 14. The CDR3 sequence is 19 residues long. The germline CDR1 and CDR2 sequences are MGHRA and YSYEKL. The CDR3 DNA is TGCGCCAGCAGCCAACCAACTAGCGGGATGTCCAAAAAACAAGAGACCCAGTACTTC. It specifies CASSQPTSGMSKKQETQYF.

The chain couples TRBV6-1 to TRBJ1-6; no definite D call. V was pared by 2 bases and J by 9 bases, with 14 bases between. Germline V gene sequence: CDR1 MNHNS, CDR2 SASEGT. This CDR3 contains 15 residues. CDR3 nucleotide sequence: TGTGCCAGCAGTGAAAGTGGTGGTCCTCTTTCACCCCTCCACTTT. It specifies CASSESGGPLSPLHF.

The V gene is TRBV5-1, the J gene TRBJ1-2; no reliable D call. Germline values: CDR1 SGHRS, CDR2 YFSETQ. V was shortened by 0 bases and J by 4 bases, with 7 bases between the two germline ends. CDR3 length: 13 residues. The CDR3 reads CASSLGGPYGYTF. CDR3 coding DNA: TGCGCCAGCAGCTTGGGCGGACCCTATGGCTACACCTTC.

V usage is TRBV5-4 and J usage is TRBJ2-1; D possibly corresponds to TRBD1 (6 bases). The CDR3 is 14 amino acids. Per the germline V gene, CDR1 is SGHNT and CDR2 is YYREEE (reference sequence). With 10 bases removed from V and 5 bases from J, the gap between germline ends came to 19 bases. The DNA of the CDR3 is TGTGCCGAACACAGGGCCGACGGTAACAATGAGCAGTTCTTC. This translates into CAEHRADGNNEQFF.

This clonotype came up a few times. The CDR3 region is CATQTDLGTEAFF. For the CDR3, the DNA is TGTGCCACCCAGACAGATTTGGGGACTGAAGCTTTCTTT. The chain links TRBV15 to TRBJ1-1; possible D gene TRBD1, 5 bases. Germline V gives CDR1 LNHNV, CDR2 YYDKDF (reference sequence). Trimming removed 8 bases at V and 5 bases at J, with 15 bases between. This CDR3 is 13 amino acids long.

This clonotype appeared a few times. The chain employs TRBV24-1 and TRBJ2-1, with D unresolved. Germline CDR1 KGHDR, CDR2 SFDVKD. V lost 0 bases and J lost 6, with 14 bases in between. This CDR3 has 16 residues. CDR3 DNA sequence: TGTGCCACCAGTGATTTGCGAAGGGCCCTCTCCAATGAGCAGTTCTTC. This sequence encodes CATSDLRRALSNEQFF.

A few counts support this clonotype. The V call is TRBV28, the J call TRBJ2-7; 10 bases match TRBD2. Trimming took 6 bases from V and 9 from J; bases not matched to a gene: 14. Looked up from germline, CDR1 is MDHEN and CDR2 is SYDVKM. The CDR3 is made up of 15 amino acids. The CDR3 loop is CASRPRTSGSAGQYF. CDR3 in DNA: TGTGCCAGCAGACCCAGGACTAGCGGATCCGCCGGGCAGTACTTC. Combining the CDR3 with reference TRBV28 and TRBJ2-7 gives the whole variable domain DVKVTQSSRYLVKRTGEKVFLECVQDMDHENMFWYRQDPGLGLRLIYFSYDVKMKEKGDIPEGYSVSREKKERFSLILESASTNQTSMYLCASRPRTSGSAGQYFGPGTRLTVT.

This chain connects TRBV10-3 to TRBJ2-2; 15 nucleotides line up with TRBD2. This CDR3 is built from 19 residues. V was pared by 5 bases and J by 0 bases, with 7 bases of the junction left unmatched. Germline CDR1 and CDR2: ENHRY and SYGVKD. CDR3 nucleotide sequence: TGTGCCATCAGTTCCGGACTAGCGGGAGGGCCGACGAACACCGGGGAGCTGTTTTTT. It yields the protein CAISSGLAGGPTNTGELFF.

The chain recombines TRBV28 with TRBJ2-1; D unresolved. Germline loops: CDR1 MDHEN, CDR2 SYDVKM. The CDR3 totals 15 residues. The V and J ends lost 6 bases and 0 bases respectively, with 12 bases between them. The CDR3 protein is CASRTWVSSYNEQFF. The CDR3 coding sequence is TGTGCCAGCAGGACCTGGGTGAGCTCCTACAATGAGCAGTTCTTC.

In its sample, this clonotype was seen a few times. This chain connects TRBV19 to TRBJ2-1; 8 positions match TRBD2. V shed 3 bases and J 5 bases; nucleotides not matched to a gene: 9. Germline-derived CDR1 and CDR2 are LNHDA and SQIVND (reference sequence). The CDR3 has 16 residues. CDR3 in DNA: TGTGCCAGTAGTATTCTATCGGGGGGGGACCACAATGAGCAGTTCTTC. It translates to CASSILSGGDHNEQFF.

This clonotype is a singleton in its sample. This chain joins TRBV27 and TRBJ1-4; D may be TRBD1 (5 bases). Trimming left V 5 bases short and J 7 bases short, with 14 bases between. Looked up from germline, CDR1 is MNHEY and CDR2 is SMNVEV (reference sequence). This CDR3 spans 14 amino acids. CDR3 nucleotide sequence: TGTGCCAGCAGTACTTCCGGGACGGGTGAAAAACTGTTTTTT. Its translation is CASSTSGTGEKLFF.

In the case of this clonotype: A much larger clonotype is one base distant, so this may be a read error. The CDR3 bases are TGTGCCAGCTGTTTATCCCCGCCTCCGCGCCCCCTCTACAATGAGCAGTTCTTC. It translates to CASCLSPPPRPLYNEQFF. The chain carries TRBV12-3 or TRBV12-4 and TRBJ2-1; D gene ambiguous. The length of the CDR3 is 18 residues.

This rearrangement joins TRBV19 to TRBJ2-7; possibly TRBD1 for D (5 bases). Trimming stripped 8 bases from V and 4 bases from J, with 15 bases between. CDR3 size: 13 residues. CDR1 LNHDA and CDR2 SQIVND come from the germline V gene (reference sequence). CDR3 loop: CASRRRVYYEQYV. In DNA form, the CDR3 reads TGTGCCAGTCGTCGCAGGGTCTATTACGAGCAGTACGTC.

The chain is built from TRBV3-1 and TRBJ1-5, with 7 nucleotides matching TRBD1. CDR1 and CDR2 from the germline V gene are LGHDT and YNNKEL (reference sequence). The CDR3 has 14 amino acids. The junction had 8 bases not matched to a gene; V was cut back by 5 bases and J by 7 bases. CDR3 loop: CASSKGAGGQPQHF. The CDR3 DNA reads TGTGCCAGCAGCAAGGGGGCGGGAGGCCAGCCCCAGCATTTT.

The rearrangement uses TRBV18 and TRBJ2-7, with 13 bases matching TRBD2. J was trimmed by 2 bases and V by 3 bases; bases with no gene match: 1. The CDR3 is made up of 15 amino acids. CDR1 and CDR2 (germline): KGHSH, LQKENI. In DNA, the CDR3 is TGTGCCAGCTCACCCACTAGCGGGGGGGCCTACGAGCAGTACGTC. Encoded protein: CASSPTSGGAYEQYV.

The chain employs TRBV24-1 and TRBJ2-1; 11 bases match TRBD1. This CDR3 has 15 amino acids. V dropped 7 bases and J dropped 4; count of bases not matched to a gene: 5. Per the germline V gene, CDR1 is KGHDR and CDR2 is SFDVKD. CDR3 nucleotides: TGTGCCACCAGCCCCGGGACAGGGGGTTACAATGAGCAGTTCTTC. Translating gives CATSPGTGGYNEQFF.

A few counts support this clonotype. This chain uses TRBV12-3 or TRBV12-4 with TRBJ2-2, with a tentative D call TRBD1 (5 bases). V was trimmed by 3 bases and J by 3 bases, leaving 8 bases between them. The CDR3 runs 14 residues. CDR3 nucleotides: TGTGCCAGCAGTTTTGGACAATACACCGGGGAGCTGTTTTTT. Its protein product is CASSFGQYTGELFF.

This sequence joins TRBV27 and TRBJ2-7; 16 bases align to TRBD2. The V segment lost 6 bases and the J segment 0 bases; nucleotides outside the gene matches: 8. Germline CDR1 reads MNHEY; CDR2 reads SMNVEV (reference sequence). The CDR3 totals 18 residues. The CDR3 DNA reads TGTGCCAGCAGCCCGGGACTAGCGGGAGGGCGGAGCTCCTACGAGCAGTACTTC. Its protein product is CASSPGLAGGRSSYEQYF.

This clonotype occurred many times. The CDR3 loop is CASSLAGSPQETQYF. The CDR3 bases are TGCGCCAGCAGCTTGGCCGGGAGTCCCCAAGAGACCCAGTACTTC. The rearrangement uses TRBV5-1 and TRBJ2-5, with a possible D match to TRBD2 (6 bases). The CDR3 extends over 15 amino acids. V was clipped by 0 bases and J by 1 base, with 10 bases between them. In germline, CDR1 is SGHRS, CDR2 YFSETQ.

This clonotype was seen more than once but under ten times. This chain uses TRBV5-6 with TRBJ1-2, with D maybe TRBD1 (6 bases). This CDR3 has 17 amino acids. Trimming stripped 3 bases from V and 1 base from J, with 19 bases between. Germline lookup yields CDR1 SGHDT and CDR2 YYEEEE. CDR3 DNA: TGTGCCAGCAGCTCTCCCGGGACAACAGTACTTAACTATGGCTACACCTTC. This codes for CASSSPGTTVLNYGYTF. The full variable domain, its missing parts supplied by reference TRBV5-6 and TRBJ1-2, is DAGVTQSPTHLIKTRGQQVTLRCSPKSGHDTVSWYQQALGQGPQFIFQYYEEEERQRGNFPDRFSGHQFPNYSSELNVNALLLGDSALYLCASSSPGTTVLNYGYTFGSGTRLTVV.

The CDR3 bases are TGTGCCAGCAGGTCGGGGGGGACCAACTATGGCTACACCTTC. Protein sequence: CASRSGGTNYGYTF. V usage is TRBV6-1 and J usage is TRBJ1-2, with TRBD1 as a possible D gene (5 bases). V was cut by 6 bases and J by 2 bases, with 13 bases left in between. This CDR3 has 14 residues. Looked up from germline, CDR1 is MNHNS and CDR2 is SASEGT.